The 3 T cell receptor beta chains listed next were all sequenced from one sample in a study of vaccination effects on CD4 cells after COVID-19. Peptide-pool stimulation followed by sequencing identified expanded antigen-specific CD4+ clonotypes in the ViraFEST assay. On day 10 of culture, CD4+ T cells were separated out. The person had PCR-confirmed SARS-CoV-2 infection between March and December 2020. The antigens these receptors bind are not known. Profiled with immunoSEQ multiplex PCR; TCRdb holds only in-frame clones, not every one. The top ten hold roughly 6% of the sample, which has roughly 54,000 clones, roughly 77% seen once. The starting material was CD4+ T cells from PBMCs cultured with HIV peptides, obtained before COVID-19 vaccination. This sample's subset: HIV-1 Nef peptide pool negative control/reference culture. The receptor source for this set is a human donor who had a prior SARS-CoV-2 infection.

This clone was detected only a few times. V usage is TRBV6-5 and J usage is TRBJ1-1, with TRBD1 matching over 7 bases. CDR1 is MNHEY and CDR2 is SVGAGI in the germline V gene. The CDR3 spans 14 residues. The J segment lost 4 bases and the V segment lost 2 bases, leaving 4 bases of the junction unmatched. CDR3 in amino acids: CASSYQAGGTEAFF. For the CDR3, the DNA is TGTGCCAGCAGTTACCAAGCAGGGGGCACTGAAGCTTTCTTT.

This clone was counted between two and nine times. The J gene is TRBJ2-3, the V gene TRBV20-1; D is unresolved. Per germline, CDR1 DFQATT and CDR2 SNEGSKA (reference sequence). The length of the CDR3 is 11 residues. Between the trimmed V and J ends, which lost 2 bases and 4 bases, there was a span of 4 bases. Here the CDR3 DNA reads TGCAGTGCTAGATTAGCAGATACGCAGTATTTT. It specifies CSARLADTQYF.

The chain couples TRBV20-1 to TRBJ1-5, with D hard to call. The CDR3 sequence is 13 residues long. The germline CDR1 and CDR2 sequences are DFQATT and SNEGSKA (reference sequence). The V and J ends lost 5 bases and 5 bases respectively, with 13 bases between them. For the CDR3, the DNA is TGCAGTGCTTGTGAGTCCGGCGATCAGCCCCAGCATTTT. Protein product: CSACESGDQPQHF.